The rows below give T cell receptor beta chains drawn from one sample of a study of PD-1 blockade in classical Hodgkin lymphoma. Sequenced by immunoSEQ multiplex PCR; TCRdb stores in-frame clones only, minus some. The sample carries some 25,000 clones, roughly 65% recorded once. The specimen was peripheral blood mononuclear cells (PBMCs), collected before the second cycle of nivolumab. The receptors come from a human donor with classical Hodgkin lymphoma. Both conserved end residues are part of each CDR3.

TRBV18	TRBJ2-3	CASSPLKQVTGALSDTQYF
TRBV5-4	TRBJ2-5	CASSLGGTGNGETQYF
TRBV9	TRBJ2-1	CASSVAHSNEQFF
TRBV11-2	TRBJ2-4	CASSRPTLAKNIQYF
TRBV19	TRBJ2-3	CASSIGQGRSTDTQYF
TRBV5-1	TRBJ1-2	CASSGGQGATPVDGYTF
TRBV7-9	TRBJ2-1	CAARDRDYNEQFF
TRBV7-2	TRBJ2-3	CASSLGGWREDTQYF
TRBV18	TRBJ2-6	CASSPPSPRSGANVLTF
TRBV5-6	TRBJ2-5	CASSLYGSQETQYF
TRBV5-1	TRBJ1-5	CASSLAGAVNQPQHF
TRBV6-1	TRBJ2-4	CASSPWGQGENIQYF
TRBV18	TRBJ2-5	CASSPLQAPLETQYF
TRBV2	TRBJ2-3	CASVGQGIGDTQYF
TRBV10-1	TRBJ2-1	CASSGVGRSYNEQFF
TRBV13	TRBJ2-7	CASSLDRVKQYF
TRBV11-2	TRBJ2-7	CASSLVTRHPYEQYF
TRBV7-9	TRBJ1-2	CASSLTVNYGYTF
TRBV4-3	TRBJ2-1	CASSQGGGPYNEQFF
TRBV6-1	TRBJ1-3	CASSAGSGNTIYF
TRBV28	TRBJ2-5	CASSPIGHQETQYF
TRBV19	TRBJ1-1	CASSVDRGSTEAFF
TRBV4-3	TRBJ2-1	CASSWSSYNEQFF
TRBV7-2	TRBJ2-7	CASSPSRASYEQYF
TRBV10-3	TRBJ1-2	CAIRGQGDNYGYTF
TRBV5-4	TRBJ1-2	CASSSVSGTYGYTF
TRBV19	TRBJ2-1	CASSITGWGHEQFF
TRBV28	TRBJ2-5	CASSLFQREVLETQYF
TRBV9	TRBJ2-2	CASSVGGGTGELFF
TRBV28	TRBJ1-4	CASRVPTGTEKLFF
TRBV13	TRBJ2-3	CASSLLSLAGEIDTDTQYF
TRBV28	TRBJ1-5	CASWGLSNQPQHF
TRBV6-1	TRBJ2-7	CASRKQGAKTYEQYF
TRBV19	TRBJ1-2	CASSIMAGYGYTF
TRBV5-1	TRBJ2-2	CASSPRGGRDSGELFF
TRBV6-6	TRBJ2-7	CASSYASSRSYEQYF